This TCR beta chain was profiled in a study of tumor-infiltrating lymphocytes in primary liver carcinoma. Study as a whole: Staging of the tumors gave T1-T3 N0M0, with widths of roughly 4.2 to 11 cm.

This clonotype was recorded many times. Its target is not known. Study-level results: Tumor-adjacent and tumor-blood pairs showed less overlap than tumor region pairs.

Starting material of around 460 ng total RNA yielded TCR beta cDNA via a constant-region primer. Three nested multiplex PCR rounds of slightly modified ARM-PCR generated TCR beta libraries. A C-beta reverse primer was combined with TRBV1-TRBV30 forward primers in the first two PCR rounds, and each round had 9 to 10 cycles. TCRdb re-analysed the multiplex PCR reads in MiXCR, keeping a single row per CDR3 protein. Of 95,000 to 150,000 distinct CDR3 sequences in the sample, roughly 69% were seen once. V lost 7 bases to trimming and J lost 6 bases; unmatched junction nucleotides: 7. Germline V gives CDR1 SQVTM, CDR2 ANQGSEA. The CDR3 loop spans 12 amino acids. Unsorted bulk tissue, roughly 20-32 mg of it, served as the source for co-extraction of RNA and DNA. Sampling targeted five separate regions of each tumor, which included the tumor centre.

The receptor's source is a woman aged 60-70 years with primary liver carcinoma and hepatitis B virus infection. Sequenced input: liver tumor tissue from sampling region 1. Subset specified: tumor region T1, superior pole. The rearrangement uses TRBV29-1 and TRBJ2-7, with TRBD1 matching over 9 bases. The CDR3 region has the DNA TGCAGCGCCGGGACAGGGAATAGCGAGCAGTACTTC. Its translation is CSAGTGNSEQYF.